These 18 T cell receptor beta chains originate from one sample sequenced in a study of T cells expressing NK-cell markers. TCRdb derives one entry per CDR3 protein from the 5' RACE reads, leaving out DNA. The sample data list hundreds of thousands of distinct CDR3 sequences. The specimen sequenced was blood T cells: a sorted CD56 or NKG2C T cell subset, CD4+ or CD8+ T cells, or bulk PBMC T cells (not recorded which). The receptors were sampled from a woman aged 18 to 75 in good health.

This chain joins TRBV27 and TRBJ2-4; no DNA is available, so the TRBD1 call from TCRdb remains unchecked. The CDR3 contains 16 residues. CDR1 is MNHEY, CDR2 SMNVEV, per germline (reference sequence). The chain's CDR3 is CASSWGGLSAKNIQYF.

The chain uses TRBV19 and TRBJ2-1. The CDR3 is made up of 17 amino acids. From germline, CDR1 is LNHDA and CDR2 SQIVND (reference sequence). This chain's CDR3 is CASSKVPKGSSYNEQFF.

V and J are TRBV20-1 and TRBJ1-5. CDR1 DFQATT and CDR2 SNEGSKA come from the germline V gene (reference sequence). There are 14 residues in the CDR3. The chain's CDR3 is CSARDSSGRQPQHF.

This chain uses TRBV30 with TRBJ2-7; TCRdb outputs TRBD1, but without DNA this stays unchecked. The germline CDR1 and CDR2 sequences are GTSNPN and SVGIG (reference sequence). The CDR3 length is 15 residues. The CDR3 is CAWSFAHLGDYEQYF. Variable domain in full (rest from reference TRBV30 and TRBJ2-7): SQTIHQWPATLVQPVGSPLSLECTVEGTSNPNLYWYRQAAGRGLQLLFYSVGIGQISSEVPQNLSASRPQDRQFILSSKKLLLSDSGFYLCAWSFAHLGDYEQYFGPGTRLTVT.

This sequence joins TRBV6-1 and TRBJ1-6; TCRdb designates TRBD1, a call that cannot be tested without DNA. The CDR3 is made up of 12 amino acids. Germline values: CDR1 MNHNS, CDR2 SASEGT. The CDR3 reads CASGRDSLSGHF.

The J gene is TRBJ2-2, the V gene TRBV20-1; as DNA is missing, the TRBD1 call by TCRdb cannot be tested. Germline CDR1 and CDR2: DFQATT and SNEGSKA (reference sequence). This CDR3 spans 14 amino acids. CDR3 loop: CSARKQGWTGELFF.

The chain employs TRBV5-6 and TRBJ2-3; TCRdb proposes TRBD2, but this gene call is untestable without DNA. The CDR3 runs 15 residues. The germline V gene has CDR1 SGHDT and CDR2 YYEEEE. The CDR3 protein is CASSLLAGRPDTQYF.

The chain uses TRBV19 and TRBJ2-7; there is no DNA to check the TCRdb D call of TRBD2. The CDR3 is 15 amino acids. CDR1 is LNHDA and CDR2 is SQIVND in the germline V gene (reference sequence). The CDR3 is CASSVLAGHTYEQYF.

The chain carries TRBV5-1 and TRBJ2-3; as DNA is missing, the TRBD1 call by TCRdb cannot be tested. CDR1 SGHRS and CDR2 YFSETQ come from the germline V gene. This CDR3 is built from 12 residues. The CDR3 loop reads CASSATGSTQYF.

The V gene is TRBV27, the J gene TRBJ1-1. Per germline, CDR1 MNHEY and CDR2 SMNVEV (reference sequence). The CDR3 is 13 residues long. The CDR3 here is CASSFSRNTEAFF.

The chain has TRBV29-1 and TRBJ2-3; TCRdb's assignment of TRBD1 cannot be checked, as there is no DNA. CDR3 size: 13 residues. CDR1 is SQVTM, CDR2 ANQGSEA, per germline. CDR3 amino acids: CSVGGQPFYTQYF.

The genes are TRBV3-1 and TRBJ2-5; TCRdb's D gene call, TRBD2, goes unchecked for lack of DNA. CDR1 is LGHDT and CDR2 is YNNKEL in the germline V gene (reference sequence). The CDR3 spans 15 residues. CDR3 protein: CASSQDLSGQETQYF.

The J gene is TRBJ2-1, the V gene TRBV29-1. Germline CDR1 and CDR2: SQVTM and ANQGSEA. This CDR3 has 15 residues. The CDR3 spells CSVDKEATSYNEQFF.

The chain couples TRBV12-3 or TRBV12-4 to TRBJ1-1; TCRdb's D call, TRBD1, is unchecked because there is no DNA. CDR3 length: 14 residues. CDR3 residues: CASSRDSLNTEAFF.

The CDR3 loop reads CSAFRSGTDNEQFF. The V call is TRBV20-1, the J call TRBJ2-1; there is no DNA to check the TCRdb D call of TRBD1. Germline CDR1 and CDR2: DFQATT and SNEGSKA (reference sequence). The CDR3 runs 14 residues.

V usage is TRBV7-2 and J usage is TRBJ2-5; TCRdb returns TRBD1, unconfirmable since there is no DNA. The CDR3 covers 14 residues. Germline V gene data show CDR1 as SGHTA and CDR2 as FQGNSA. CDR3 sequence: CASSLGGHEETQYF.

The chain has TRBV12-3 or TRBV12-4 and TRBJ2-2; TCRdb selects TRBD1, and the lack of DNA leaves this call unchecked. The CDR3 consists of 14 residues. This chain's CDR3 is CASRLTGPTGELFF.

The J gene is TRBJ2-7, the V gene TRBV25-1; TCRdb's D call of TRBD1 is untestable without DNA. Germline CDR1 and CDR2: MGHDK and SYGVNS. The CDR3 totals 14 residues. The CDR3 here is CASREHLPGYEQYF.